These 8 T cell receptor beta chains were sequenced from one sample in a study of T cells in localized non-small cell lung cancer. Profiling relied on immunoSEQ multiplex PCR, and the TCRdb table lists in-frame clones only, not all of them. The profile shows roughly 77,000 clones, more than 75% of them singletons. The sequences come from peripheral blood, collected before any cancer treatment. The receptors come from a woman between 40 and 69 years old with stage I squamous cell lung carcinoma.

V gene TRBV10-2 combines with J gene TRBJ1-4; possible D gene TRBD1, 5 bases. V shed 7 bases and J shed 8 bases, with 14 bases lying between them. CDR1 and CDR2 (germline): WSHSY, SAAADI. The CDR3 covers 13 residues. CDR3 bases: TGCGCCAGCACCCATCAGGGTCGGGAAAAACTGTTTTTT. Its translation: CASTHQGREKLFF.

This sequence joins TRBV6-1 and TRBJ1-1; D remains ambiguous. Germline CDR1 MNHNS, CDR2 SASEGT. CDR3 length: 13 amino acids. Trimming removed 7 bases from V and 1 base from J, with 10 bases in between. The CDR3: CASTLYRNTEAFF. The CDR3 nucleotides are TGTGCCAGCACCTTATACAGGAACACTGAAGCTTTCTTT.

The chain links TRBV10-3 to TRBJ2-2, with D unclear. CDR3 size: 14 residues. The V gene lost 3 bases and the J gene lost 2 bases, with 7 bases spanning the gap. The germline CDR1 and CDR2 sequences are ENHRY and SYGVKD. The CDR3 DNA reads TGTGCCATCAGTGACAGGAAAAACACCGGGGAGCTGTTTTTT. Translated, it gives CAISDRKNTGELFF.

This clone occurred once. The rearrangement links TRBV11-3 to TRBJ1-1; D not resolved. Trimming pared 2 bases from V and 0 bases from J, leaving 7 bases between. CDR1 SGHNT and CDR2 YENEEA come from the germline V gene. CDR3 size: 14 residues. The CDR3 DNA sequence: TGTGCCAGCAGCTTAAACAGCATGAACACTGAAGCTTTCTTT. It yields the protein CASSLNSMNTEAFF.

CDR3 residues: CASSLLPGQGAADTQYF. The CDR3, as DNA: TGTGCCAGCAGCTTACTTCCGGGACAGGGGGCTGCAGATACGCAGTATTTT. V gene TRBV7-2 combines with J gene TRBJ2-3; 12 nucleotides align to TRBD1. CDR3 length equals 17 residues. From germline, CDR1 is SGHTA and CDR2 FQGNSA. Trimming at V came to 2 bases and at J to 4 bases, leaving 7 bases not matched to a gene.

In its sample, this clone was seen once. The CDR3, as DNA: TGTGCCAGCAGCGTAGCCGCAGGGTACGAGCAGTACTTC. This encodes CASSVAAGYEQYF. This chain links TRBV9 with TRBJ2-7, with a tentative D call TRBD1 (5 bases). Trimming pared 0 bases from V and 4 bases from J, leaving 8 bases between. Germline lookup yields CDR1 SGDLS and CDR2 YYNGEE. The CDR3 is made up of 13 amino acids.

CDR3 bases: TGCAGCGTTGCGGCAGGTGGGAACTACGAGCAGTACTTC. Its protein product is CSVAAGGNYEQYF. This chain joins TRBV29-1 and TRBJ2-7; D is unresolved. The CDR3 is made up of 13 amino acids. The germline V and J ends were trimmed by 4 bases and 3 bases, with 13 bases remaining between them. CDR1 and CDR2 from the germline V gene are SQVTM and ANQGSEA.

Written as DNA, the CDR3 is TGTGCCAGCTCCCCGGGGTATACCGTAAACACTGAAGCTTTCTTT. Its translation: CASSPGYTVNTEAFF. The J gene is TRBJ1-1, the V gene TRBV18; no reliable D call. Trimming took 6 bases from V and 2 from J, leaving 16 bases between them. Germline-derived CDR1 and CDR2 are KGHSH and LQKENI. CDR3 length equals 15 residues.